One TCR beta chain is described in this entry. The data were obtained in a study of blood T cell repertoires in COVID-19. Study as a whole: COVID-19 samples from acute and convalescent phases originated in the United States, Italy and Spain. PBMCs, B-cell-depleted T cells, or T cells provided the cDNA or gDNA that made up the material.

V dropped 5 bases and J dropped 2 bases, with 16 bases sitting between them. This CDR3 spans 16 amino acids. CDR1 and CDR2 from the germline V gene are MNHNY and SVGAGI (reference sequence). Data came from immunoSEQ multiplex PCR; TCRdb stores just in-frame clones and leaves some out. The table lists over 250,000 clones, around 90% of them singletons. The sample comprised peripheral blood. This clonotype was sampled from a man aged 50-60 years with acute or convalescent COVID-19. This chain uses TRBV6-6 with TRBJ1-5; TRBD1 is a possible D gene (5 bases). CDR3: CASSPKSGVGNQPQHF. For the CDR3, the DNA is TGTGCCAGCAGTCCAAAGTCGGGGGTGGGCAATCAGCCCCAGCATTTT.